This entry is about one T cell receptor beta chain. Its cognate antigen has yet to be identified. Base quality data are lacking; no much larger clone is found one base away. The time point label here, explained by the study, means: baseline before first vaccination. The vaccinee samples were drawn from two UK trials, COV001 and COV002, one of which was a single-blind randomized controlled phase 2/3 trial testing AZD1222 (ChAdOx1 nCoV-19) in healthy adults. For TCRbeta chain sequencing, PBMC samples from trial participants were taken at day 0 and at day 28 after the second dose. CDR1 and CDR2, looked up from the germline V gene (reference sequence), are MNHNY and SVGAGI. V is pared back by 5 bases and J by 8 bases, with 22 bases lying between the germline termini. The CDR3 runs 17 amino acids, cysteine and phenylalanine included. Of the read, only the CDR3 DNA is kept; its 51 bases are in frame from base 1.

The CDR3 regions of human TCRbeta chains were analyzed by immunosequencing. Per the original workflow: Repertoire TCRs were matched against a reference library of SARS-CoV-2-specific TCRs generated with the MIRA antigen-specificity platform. Breadth meant the fraction of unique TCRs that were SARS-CoV-2-associated, whereas depth meant the fraction of total T cells that were SARS-CoV-2-associated. Using the MIRA data, every spike-specific TCR was mapped to the spike region that the TCR reacted to and assigned to either a CD4 or a CD8 class. Log10-transformed breadth and depth values were compared by one-way ANOVA with Sidak's multiple comparisons tests. TCRdb's version of the immuneACCESS table is confined to in-frame rearrangements and falls short of the full clone set. An unresolved V gene accounts for under half of the shortfall where checked; the remainder is of unknown origin. V and J calls and clone size are given by that table; D and trimming were obtained from the DNA. The sample has about 120,000 clones on record, about 90% of them singletons. The top ten clones comprise approximately 10% of the sample.

This specimen belongs to a study of T cell responses to AZD1222 COVID-19 vaccine (dated by TCRdb to the early 2020s). General notes on the study: AZD1222 recipients with second doses at about 4 weeks or about 12 weeks were pooled, because spike-specific TCR depth and breadth did not differ between schedules. A total of just over 230 trial participants underwent TCR sequencing, of whom around 210 had received two doses of AZD1222 and about 26 had received two doses of the MenACWY control vaccine. Trial participants were enrolled by age into subgroups of 18-55, 56-69 and 70-plus years, and about 150, 27 and 61 TCR-sequenced participants, respectively, were included in these subgroups.

Results the study describes overall, beyond this receptor: The vaccine-associated CD4 TCRs covered the entire spike protein, and the dominant responses fell in regions 160-218 and 743-854. Reportedly, close to half of the unique spike-specific TCRs recognized epitopes lying outside the regions that are mutated in the B.1.351 and B.1.1.7 variants. Conclusions about previously exposed vaccinees were limited because only six AZD1222 recipients were SARS-CoV-2 seropositive at baseline. Participants were mostly white British, with more females than males. The authors suggested clonal diversity may have been underestimated. Because no samples from the day 14 peak response were available, repertoires could be characterized only after the peak T cell response. In the small 56-69-year group, the increase in depth fell short of significance, most likely because of low power. Spike-specific TCR breadth and depth rose significantly after two AZD1222 doses compared with day 0 and with MenACWY recipients.

Material: peripheral blood, obtained on day 0 of AZD1222 vaccination. The chain is assembled from TRBV6-6 and TRBJ1-6; the best D guess is TRBD1, with 5 bases matching. The receptor was isolated from an adult in good health. The nucleotide sequence is TGTGCCAGCAGTCCCGTCGGGACTTTAAACGAAGATTCACCCCTCCACTTT. Its product reads: CASSPVGTLNEDSPLHF.